The T cell receptor beta chain described here comes from a study of cytomegalovirus exposure and HLA in healthy donors. Primers included in the PCR were 60 Vbeta and 13 Jbeta primers. Here immunoSEQ multiplex PCR was the method, and the copy in TCRdb shows in-frame clones only, minus some. The table shows some 180,000 clones, with 75% to 85% occurring only once. Points on this clone: The antigen is not known.

Notes on the study in general: Being productive about 90% or about 30% of the time was typical of most TCR beta V segments in an earlier analysis.

Germline CDR1 and CDR2: KGHSH and LQKENI. Trimming removed 3 bases from V and 4 bases from J, with 14 bases in between. The CDR3 totals 15 residues. Sequenced sample: PBMCs. This chain links TRBV18 with TRBJ2-3; D might be TRBD1 (6 bases). The sequence was obtained from a woman in her twenties or thirties in good health and CMV-seropositive. For the CDR3, the DNA is TGTGCCAGCTCACCTTTGGCAGGGGACGCAGATACGCAGTATTTT. Translation: CASSPLAGDADTQYF.